Following are 31 T cell receptor beta chains from one sample sequenced in a study of human T cells and chemical hapten exposure. TCRdb reanalysed the 5' RACE reads using MiXCR and keeps one entry per CDR3 protein. The profile covers some 150,000 distinct CDR3 sequences, with 4.1% appearing a single time and approximately 1.4% taken by the ten largest. Total RNA came from unfractionated whole blood. These receptors came from a female donor in good health.

This clonotype was seen many times. J is TRBJ1-2 and V is TRBV27, with 7 bases lining up with TRBD1. This CDR3 spans 17 amino acids. V lost 3 bases to trimming and J lost 4 bases; unmatched junction nucleotides: 14. CDR1 is MNHEY and CDR2 is SMNVEV in the germline V gene (reference sequence). CDR3 sequence (DNA): TGTGCCAGCAGTTTTATCGCAGGGGGGAGGCGGGTCTATGGCTACACCTTC. Translating it yields CASSFIAGGRRVYGYTF.

This clonotype was picked up a small number of times. The chain couples TRBV29-1 to TRBJ2-6; tentatively, D is TRBD1 (6 bases). The ends were cut back, 6 bases at V and 0 bases at J, with 18 bases in the middle. Germline CDR1 reads SQVTM; CDR2 reads ANQGSEA. This CDR3 is 17 amino acids long. CDR3 protein: CSVRDTGNPSGANVLTF. The CDR3 coding sequence is TGCAGCGTCCGGGACACAGGGAACCCCTCTGGGGCCAACGTCCTGACTTTC.

Turning to this clonotype: Possible read error: a much larger clone is one base away. The CDR3 region has the DNA TGTGCCAGCAGCCCTATCGGGTCGGACACAGATACGCAGTATTTT. As protein: CASSPIGSDTDTQYF. This chain uses TRBV6-5 with TRBJ2-3; D not resolved. Germline CDR1 MNHEY, CDR2 SVGAGI. Between the trimmed V and J ends, which lost 6 bases and 2 bases, there was a span of 15 bases. CDR3 size: 15 residues.

The table lists this clonotype with many counts. The chain joins TRBV2 to TRBJ2-3, with 9 positions matching TRBD1. CDR3 length: 15 residues. Germline CDR1 reads SNHLY; CDR2 reads FYNNEI. Trimming removed 5 bases from V and 0 bases from J; junction bases left unmatched: 3. In nucleotides, the CDR3 is TGTGCCAGCAGTCCCGGGACAGGGAGCACAGATACGCAGTATTTT. Its translation: CASSPGTGSTDTQYF. Together with reference TRBV2 and TRBJ2-3, the CDR3 gives the full variable domain: EPEVTQTPSHQVTQMGQEVILRCVPISNHLYFYWYRQILGQKVEFLVSFYNNEISEKSEIFDDQFSVERPDGSNFTLKIRSTKLEDSAMYFCASSPGTGSTDTQYFGPGTRLTVL.

Ten or more counts support this clonotype. V gene TRBV5-1 combines with J gene TRBJ1-1, with D tentatively TRBD1 (5 bases). This CDR3 is 15 amino acids long. Deletions cut 3 bases from V and 4 bases from J, with 16 bases between. CDR1 SGHRS and CDR2 YFSETQ come from the germline V gene. The CDR3 region has the DNA TGCGCCAGCAGCTCTAGTGGGGGAGGGCCCACTGAAGCTTTCTTT. Amino acids: CASSSSGGGPTEAFF. The full variable domain, completed using reference TRBV5-1 and TRBJ1-1, is KAGVTQTPRYLIKTRGQQVTLSCSPISGHRSVSWYQQTPGQGLQFLFEYFSETQRNKGNFPGRFSGRQFSNSRSEMNVSTLELGDSALYLCASSSSGGGPTEAFFGQGTRLTVV.

At least ten counts were recorded for this clonotype. The chain joins TRBV4-3 to TRBJ1-1, with D tentatively TRBD1 (6 bases). Trimming shortened V by 0 bases and J by 8 bases, and 16 bases separated the two germline ends. CDR3 length: 15 residues. In germline, CDR1 is LGHNA, CDR2 YSLEER. For the CDR3, the DNA is TGCGCCAGCAGCCAAGATCCACCAGGGGATGGGGAAGCTTTCTTT. It encodes CASSQDPPGDGEAFF.

This clonotype was recorded at least ten times. V gene TRBV27 combines with J gene TRBJ1-6, with D hard to call. The ends were cut back, 3 bases at V and 10 bases at J, with 7 bases in the middle. The CDR3 is 12 residues long. Germline V gives CDR1 MNHEY, CDR2 SMNVEV (reference sequence). DNA of the CDR3: TGTGCCAGCAGTTTCGTGGGATCACCCCTCCACTTT. Its translation: CASSFVGSPLHF.

This clonotype was counted many times. The chain employs TRBV11-2 and TRBJ1-4; tentative D call: TRBD1 (6 bases). Trimming pared 6 bases from V and 10 bases from J, leaving 15 bases between. The CDR3 contains 13 residues. Germline V gene lookup returns CDR1 SGHAT and CDR2 FQNNGV. The CDR3 region is CASSKSDRGKLFF. The CDR3 DNA is TGTGCCAGCAGTAAATCGGACAGAGGAAAACTGTTTTTT.

CDR3 sequence: CASSGTDYYNEQFF. Written as DNA, the CDR3 is TGTGCCAGCAGCGGGACGGACTACTACAATGAGCAGTTCTTC. This rearrangement joins TRBV6-6 to TRBJ2-1; the D gene is possibly TRBD2 (6 bases). Deletions cut 6 bases from V and 3 bases from J, with 12 bases between. Per the germline V gene, CDR1 is MNHNY and CDR2 is SVGAGI (reference sequence). This CDR3 has 14 amino acids.

The V gene is TRBV5-1, the J gene TRBJ1-1; D is unresolved. From germline, CDR1 is SGHRS and CDR2 YFSETQ. The V and J ends lost 0 bases and 6 bases respectively, with 12 bases between them. The CDR3 consists of 14 residues. The CDR3 bases are TGCGCCAGCAGCTTGGGTCATTCCCCTTCTGAAGCTTTCTTT. Translated: CASSLGHSPSEAFF.

This clonotype showed up many times. The chain employs TRBV7-9 and TRBJ2-5; D remains unclear. CDR1 SEHNR and CDR2 FQNEAQ come from the germline V gene (reference sequence). The CDR3 covers 14 residues. V dropped 8 bases and J dropped 2 bases, with 15 bases sitting between them. The CDR3 is CASQINAGQETQYF. The CDR3 DNA sequence: TGTGCCAGCCAGATCAATGCCGGACAAGAGACCCAGTACTTC.

The chain couples TRBV2 to TRBJ2-3; D call uncertain. The CDR3 sequence is 15 residues long. The ends were cut back, 7 bases at V and 2 bases at J, with 16 bases in the middle. Germline CDR1 reads SNHLY; CDR2 reads FYNNEI. CDR3 in DNA: TGTGCCAGCACCGACGGCAGTTCCAACACAGATACGCAGTATTTT. It yields the protein CASTDGSSNTDTQYF.

J is TRBJ2-2 and V is TRBV12-3 or TRBV12-4, with D perhaps TRBD2 (7 bases). The CDR3 runs 18 residues. V was shortened by 4 bases and J by 1 base, with 19 bases between the two germline ends. CDR3 bases: TGTGCCAGCAGTTCCTCTCAGGGGACTAAGGGGAACACCGGGGAGCTGTTTTTT. This encodes CASSSSQGTKGNTGELFF.

This clonotype was counted ten times or more. The V gene is TRBV12-3 or TRBV12-4, the J gene TRBJ1-2, with D uncertain. Trimming took off 7 bases at V and 8 bases at J, with 23 bases between the two ends. The CDR3 totals 15 residues. The CDR3 DNA reads as TGTGCCAGCATATTAGACCCCCAGGTGGGCGTCGGCTACACCTTC. Residues: CASILDPQVGVGYTF.

This clonotype was seen repeatedly, ten times or more. The J gene is TRBJ1-1, the V gene TRBV2; D remains unclear. The CDR3 spans 13 residues. V was cut by 4 bases and J by 4 bases, with 10 bases left in between. Germline V gene lookup returns CDR1 SNHLY and CDR2 FYNNEI. CDR3 DNA sequence: TGTGCCAGCAGTGCGGGGTTTCGCACTGAAGCTTTCTTT. The encoded protein is CASSAGFRTEAFF. The full variable domain, with the rest looked up from reference TRBV2 and TRBJ1-1, is EPEVTQTPSHQVTQMGQEVILRCVPISNHLYFYWYRQILGQKVEFLVSFYNNEISEKSEIFDDQFSVERPDGSNFTLKIRSTKLEDSAMYFCASSAGFRTEAFFGQGTRLTVV.

Only one count was recorded for this clonotype. A much larger clone differs from this one at a single base, so this may be a read error. The V and J genes are TRBV7-9 and TRBJ1-5, with 7 bases matching TRBD1. V dropped 9 bases and J dropped 3; count of bases not matched to a gene: 14. From germline, CDR1 is SEHNR and CDR2 FQNEAQ (reference sequence). This CDR3 spans 16 amino acids. The DNA for the CDR3 is TGTGCCAGAAGCACATCGACAGGGACCTACAATCAGCCCCAGCATTTT. As protein: CARSTSTGTYNQPQHF.

This clonotype appeared many times. The J gene is TRBJ2-1, the V gene TRBV5-1, with 9 bases identical to TRBD1. The CDR3 spans 15 residues. Germline V CDR1 and CDR2: SGHRS, YFSETQ. Trimming at V came to 0 bases and at J to 4 bases, leaving 2 bases not matched to a gene. CDR3 sequence: CASSLGDRDYNEQFF. The DNA of the CDR3 is TGCGCCAGCAGCTTGGGGGACAGGGATTACAATGAGCAGTTCTTC.

In its sample, this clonotype was seen many times. V usage is TRBV28 and J usage is TRBJ2-7; D might be TRBD1 (6 bases). CDR1 MDHEN and CDR2 SYDVKM come from the germline V gene. This CDR3 is 14 amino acids long. V dropped 4 bases and J dropped 10 bases, with 20 bases sitting between them. The CDR3 DNA follows: TGTGCCAGCAGTTCCCCCTCGTGGGACAAGTACCAGTACTTC. It specifies CASSSPSWDKYQYF.

This clonotype has ten or more counts. The rearrangement links TRBV5-1 to TRBJ2-4, with D tentatively TRBD1 (5 bases). The CDR3 loop spans 15 amino acids. Germline-derived CDR1 and CDR2 are SGHRS and YFSETQ. V was shortened by 0 bases and J by 1 base, with 8 bases between the two germline ends. CDR3 sequence reads: CASSLGAGAKNIQYF. The CDR3, as DNA: TGCGCCAGCAGCTTGGGGGCAGGGGCCAAAAACATTCAGTACTTC.

The rearrangement links TRBV12-3 or TRBV12-4 to TRBJ1-5; D gene uncertain. Trimming took 8 bases from V and 5 from J, leaving 13 bases between them. This CDR3 is built from 13 residues. The CDR3 is CASGAGPHQPQHF. The CDR3 region has the DNA TGTGCCAGCGGCGCGGGCCCTCATCAGCCCCAGCATTTT.

This clonotype was seen at least ten times. J is TRBJ1-2 and V is TRBV29-1; no firm D call. The germline V and J ends were trimmed by 5 bases and 5 bases, with 9 bases remaining between them. This CDR3 has 11 residues. CDR1 and CDR2 from the germline V gene are SQVTM and ANQGSEA. The CDR3 loop is CSVSVTYGYTF. The CDR3 nucleotides read TGCAGCGTTTCCGTGACATATGGCTACACCTTC.

This clonotype was counted many times. CDR3 protein: CASSLPLRGVPTDTQYF. CDR3 nucleotide sequence: TGTGCCAGCAGCTTACCTCTGCGGGGGGTCCCCACAGATACGCAGTATTTT. This chain connects TRBV11-2 to TRBJ2-3, with 8 bases fitting TRBD2. The CDR3 is 17 residues long. Germline V lookup: CDR1 SGHAT, CDR2 FQNNGV. Unmatched junction bases numbered 9, after V lost 2 bases and J lost 2 bases. Full variable domain (rest looked up from reference TRBV11-2 and TRBJ2-3): EAGVAQSPRYKIIEKRQSVAFWCNPISGHATLYWYQQILGQGPKLLIQFQNNGVVDDSQLPKDRFSAERLKGVDSTLKIQPAKLEDSAVYLCASSLPLRGVPTDTQYFGPGTRLTVL.

This clonotype has a count of ten or more. The gene calls are TRBV20-1 and TRBJ2-7; D is possibly TRBD1 (5 bases). The V gene's germline CDR1 is DFQATT and CDR2 SNEGSKA (reference sequence). The V gene lost 2 bases and the J gene lost 2 bases, with 25 bases spanning the gap. The CDR3 spans 18 residues. As DNA, the CDR3 is TGCAGTGCTAGAATGAAGCCAGGTCGCAGGGCGATTCCCTACGAGCAGTACTTC. Protein sequence: CSARMKPGRRAIPYEQYF.

This clonotype came up many times. Compared with germline, one end of the junction differs, possibly owing to a read error. The chain recombines TRBV6-6 with TRBJ1-6; D ambiguous. The germline gives CDR1 MNHNY, CDR2 SVGAGI (reference sequence). This CDR3 spans 11 amino acids. CDR3 sequence: CASSFNAPLHF. The CDR3 DNA reads TGTGCCAGCAGTTTTAATGCACCCCTCCACTTT.

The sample holds many counts of this clonotype. This chain joins TRBV6-2 or TRBV6-3 and TRBJ2-6, with D uncertain. This CDR3 comprises 15 residues. Per the germline V gene, CDR1 is MNHEY and CDR2 is SVGEGT. Trimming left V 6 bases short and J 0 bases short, with 9 bases between. CDR3: CASSPLGSGANVLTF. The CDR3 DNA reads as TGTGCCAGCAGCCCCCTGGGCTCTGGGGCCAACGTCCTGACTTTC.

This clonotype came up many times. The chain has TRBV7-6 and TRBJ2-7; 9 bases align to TRBD1. With 5 bases clipped from V and 4 bases from J, the junction kept 9 bases outside the gene matches. The CDR3 is 15 residues long. Germline V gives CDR1 SGHVS, CDR2 FNYEAQ. This chain's CDR3 is CASSLQTGGEYEQYF. CDR3 DNA sequence: TGTGCCAGCAGCCTACAGACAGGGGGTGAATACGAGCAGTACTTC.

This clonotype was counted many times. This sequence joins TRBV29-1 and TRBJ2-5; 7 nucleotides line up with TRBD2. The V and J ends lost 4 bases and 5 bases, in that order; junction bases with no gene match: 7. Germline V lookup: CDR1 SQVTM, CDR2 ANQGSEA. The CDR3 length is 13 residues. CDR3 DNA: TGCAGCGTTGTGTCTAGCGGTTTGGAGACCCAGTACTTC. This sequence encodes CSVVSSGLETQYF.

This clonotype showed up many times. V usage is TRBV18 and J usage is TRBJ2-1; tentatively, D is TRBD2 (6 bases). The V gene lost 3 bases and the J gene lost 15 bases, with 15 bases spanning the gap. This CDR3 spans 12 amino acids. The germline CDR1 and CDR2 sequences are KGHSH and LQKENI. CDR3 residues: CASSPTGGERFF. The CDR3 DNA reads as TGTGCCAGCTCACCTACCGGAGGGGAGAGGTTCTTC.

This clonotype appeared many times. This chain connects TRBV2 to TRBJ2-3; D remains unclear. The CDR3 is made up of 13 amino acids. Germline V lookup: CDR1 SNHLY, CDR2 FYNNEI. Between the trimmed V and J ends, which lost 6 bases and 4 bases, there was a span of 11 bases. Here the CDR3 reads CASSQDLPDTQYF. In DNA form, the CDR3 reads TGTGCCAGCAGCCAAGACCTCCCAGATACGCAGTATTTT.

This clonotype showed up many times. This chain joins TRBV5-1 and TRBJ1-1; 9 bases fit TRBD1. CDR1 SGHRS and CDR2 YFSETQ come from the germline V gene. With 4 bases clipped from V and 4 bases from J, the junction kept 11 bases outside the gene matches. This CDR3 region has 16 residues. CDR3 residues: CASSPGQGVPGTEAFF. The CDR3 nucleotides are TGCGCCAGCAGCCCGGGACAGGGAGTACCAGGCACTGAAGCTTTCTTT.

At least ten counts were recorded for this clonotype. The rearrangement links TRBV11-2 to TRBJ1-2; the D is unclear. The CDR3 runs to 13 residues. Looked up from germline, CDR1 is SGHAT and CDR2 is FQNNGV. Trimming left V 1 base short and J 6 bases short, with 9 bases between. In DNA form, the CDR3 reads TGTGCCAGCAGCTTAGTTTTGGTTGATGGCTACACCTTC. It yields the protein CASSLVLVDGYTF.